This T cell receptor beta chain was found in a study of T cell changes during pregnancy in multiple sclerosis. Produced via immunoSEQ multiplex PCR; TCRdb's table is partial and in-frame only. Of tens of thousands of clones in the sample, around 90% are singletons; the top ten hold 1.5% to 2%. Trimming stripped 2 bases from V and 3 bases from J, with 10 bases between. The germline V gene encodes CDR1 GTSNPN and CDR2 SVGIG (reference sequence). The CDR3 totals 13 residues. Sequencing was performed on peripheral blood, taken in the first trimester of pregnancy. This clonotype originated in a female donor with multiple sclerosis, enrolled in a pregnancy study. This chain links TRBV30 with TRBJ1-1; the D is unclear. In nucleotides, the CDR3 is TGTGCCTGGAGTCGAGGGAGGGACACTGAAGCTTTCTTT. Translated: CAWSRGRDTEAFF.